This TCR beta chain appears in the sequencing data of a study of OX40 agonist ivuxolimab in advanced cancers. The overall study: The dose-escalation cohort was about 80% male, with a mean age of around 54 years, ranging roughly 23 to 90.

CDR1 is SGHRS, CDR2 YFSETQ, per germline. This CDR3 contains 15 residues. The V gene end was trimmed by 3 bases and the J gene end by 4 bases; junction bases not matched to a gene: 6. Repertoires were generated with immunoSEQ multiplex PCR, while TCRdb's copy carries only in-frame clones and drops some. The sample carries approximately 78,000 clones, 86% recorded once. Autoimmune disease history or systemic immunosuppression led to patients being barred. The rearrangement joins TRBV5-1 to TRBJ2-2, with 7 bases aligning to TRBD1. Here the sequenced sample was CD4+ or CD8+ T cells sorted from blood, taken in a trial of the OX40 agonist ivuxolimab. The receptor was derived from an adult with an advanced solid tumor such as melanoma, head and neck, liver or kidney cancer. This CDR3 is CASSWGTVPTGELFF. Here the CDR3 DNA reads TGCGCCAGCAGCTGGGGGACAGTACCCACCGGGGAGCTGTTTTTT.